The next 5 T cell receptor beta chains were all read from a single sample in a study of T cells in women clearing cervical HPV infection. Sequencing used immunoSEQ multiplex PCR; TCRdb keeps in-frame clones, though not all of them. Its listing shows around 22,000 clones. Source material: blood buffy coat. All receptors derive from a woman aged 18-70 years with a cervical HPV16 infection that either progressed to CIN3+ or cleared (not recorded which).

On this clone itself: The read finishes 3 residues shy of the CDR3 end, and the germline J gene is used to complete it. The chain is built from TRBV11-3 and TRBJ2-1; TRBD1 matches at 7 bases. The V gene's germline CDR1 is SGHNT and CDR2 YENEEA. The CDR3 totals 13 residues. V lost 5 bases, J lost 8 bases, and 6 bases stayed unmatched. This CDR3 reads CASSAQGNHEQFF. Incomplete CDR3 DNA: TGTGCCAGCAGCGCACAGGGGAACCATGAG. Using reference TRBV11-3 and TRBJ2-1 for the parts outside the CDR3, the full variable domain is EAGVVQSPRYKIIEKKQPVAFWCNPISGHNTLYWYLQNLGQGPELLIRYENEEAVDDSQLPKDRFSAERLKGVDSTLKIQPAELGDSAVYLCASSAQGNHEQFFGPGTRLTVL.

About this clone itself: The observed sequence ends 3 residues before the CDR3 terminus, with the missing tail filled in from the germline J gene. The V call is TRBV2, the J call TRBJ2-3, with 9 bases matching TRBD2. This CDR3 comprises 14 residues. CDR1 is SNHLY and CDR2 is FYNNEI in the germline V gene. The junction had 1 base not matched to a gene; V was cut back by 6 bases and J by 0 bases. The CDR3 loop is CASRLAGSTDTQYF. The covered CDR3 bases are TGTGCCAGCAGGCTAGCGGGGAGCACAGATACG.

Concerning this clone itself: The read terminates 3 residues before the CDR3 end, so the remaining end is supplied by the germline J gene. The V gene is TRBV29-1, the J gene TRBJ2-1; 16 bases match TRBD2. Germline V gene lookup returns CDR1 SQVTM and CDR2 ANQGSEA. The CDR3 is made up of 19 amino acids. The J segment lost 1 base and the V segment lost 3 bases, leaving 9 bases of the junction unmatched. This CDR3 reads CSVDQGTSGRAESYNEQFF. Incomplete CDR3 DNA: TGCAGCGTTGATCAGGGGACTAGCGGGAGGGCCGAATCCTACAATGAG.

Notes on this clone: The CDR3 goes on 3 residues after the read ends, and that part is filled in from the germline J gene. This sequence joins TRBV6-4 and TRBJ2-1; 10 bases agree with TRBD2. J lost 8 bases, V lost 2 bases, and 6 bases had no gene match. The CDR3 length is 15 residues. CDR1 MRHNA and CDR2 SNTAGT come from the germline V gene. The chain's CDR3 is CASSDEAGGLDEQFF. The CDR3 bases that were read are TGTGCCAGCAGTGACGAAGCGGGGGGGTTGGATGAG.

With regard to this clone: The sequenced fragment ends 3 residues before the CDR3 boundary, so the rest is inferred from the germline J gene. This chain uses TRBV19 with TRBJ1-3; TRBD1 is a possible D gene (6 bases). CDR3 size: 16 residues. The germline V gene has CDR1 LNHDA and CDR2 SQIVND (reference sequence). The V end was cut by 5 bases, the J end by 4 bases, with 18 bases between. The CDR3 sequence: CASSGSRGGIGNTIYF. The CDR3 bases that were read are TGTGCCAGTAGTGGGTCCCGAGGGGGAATCGGAAACACC. Filled out from reference TRBV19 and TRBJ1-3, the complete variable domain reads DGGITQSPKYLFRKEGQNVTLSCEQNLNHDAMYWYRQDPGQGLRLIYYSQIVNDFQKGDIAEGYSVSREKKESFPLTVTSAQKNPTAFYLCASSGSRGGIGNTIYFGEGSWLTVV.